The clone carrying this T cell receptor (beta chain) has more than one count but fewer than ten. No antigen is known for it. The data derive from a study of CD8 T cells in ankylosing spondylitis. Libraries of TCR beta came from quantitative 5'-RACE with molecular barcodes. TCRdb recomputed calls from the 5' RACE reads with MiXCR, one row per CDR3 protein. This sample carries about 240,000 distinct CDR3 sequences, approximately 10% of them seen once, and the ten largest clones take 2.6%. The V gene's germline CDR1 is KGHSH and CDR2 LQKENI. This CDR3 is built from 14 residues. With 0 bases removed from V and 4 bases from J, the gap between germline ends came to 9 bases. Study findings and constraints: Eight highly homologous variants made up a TCR beta motif, and this motif appeared characteristic of ankylosing spondylitis blood.

J is TRBJ1-2 and V is TRBV18; no definite D call. The receptor was isolated from a male donor with ankylosing spondylitis or in good health (not recorded which). The material sequenced was blood, either unsorted or a sorted T cell fraction (not recorded which). CDR3 bases: TGTGCCAGCTCACCACCGTCGGATCCCTATGGCTACACCTTC. Protein product: CASSPPSDPYGYTF. Combining the CDR3 with reference TRBV18 and TRBJ1-2 gives the whole variable domain NAGVMQNPRHLVRRRGQEARLRCSPMKGHSHVYWYRQLPEEGLKFMVYLQKENIIDESGMPKERFSAEFPKEGPSILRIQQVVRGDSAAYFCASSPPSDPYGYTFGSGTRLTVV.